The rows below give T cell receptor beta chains drawn from one sample of a study of blood T cell repertoires in COVID-19. Sequencing was performed with immunoSEQ multiplex PCR; in TCRdb, only in-frame clones are kept and a portion is missing. The sample holds 200,000 to 250,000 clones, around 89% seen once. The sample was PBMCs or T cells enriched from blood (not recorded which). The receptors stem from a woman under 30 in a cohort exposed to, infected with or recovered from COVID-19 (not recorded which). CDR3s include the opening cysteine and the closing phenylalanine or tryptophan. The D gene is left open where the match is weak. The size of a clone is reported for some rows only, either as once, few or many, or as a class for expanded clones.

d_gene	v_gene	abundance	j_gene	CDR3aa	CDR3nt
TRBD1	TRBV2	NA	TRBJ2-1	CASNIGQVQYNEQFF	TGTGCCAGCAATATAGGACAGGTTCAATACAATGAGCAGTTCTTC
NA	TRBV11-2	NA	TRBJ2-3	CASSYGDTQYF	TGTGCCAGCAGCTACGGAGATACGCAGTATTTT
NA	TRBV5-1	NA	TRBJ1-2	CASSFLDQRGGYTF	TGCGCCAGCAGCTTCCTCGACCAAAGGGGCGGCTACACCTTC
NA	TRBV20-1	NA	TRBJ1-2	CSARRDYGYTF	TGCAGTGCTAGGAGGGACTATGGCTACACCTTC
NA	TRBV29-1	NA	TRBJ2-7	CSAQNSYEQYF	TGCAGCGCCCAAAACTCCTACGAGCAGTACTTC
TRBD1	TRBV27	NA	TRBJ2-3	CASSFQGAWIDTQYF	TGTGCCAGCAGTTTTCAGGGGGCATGGATAGATACGCAGTATTTT
NA	TRBV9	NA	TRBJ1-3	CASSVEGGSGNTIYF	TGTGCCAGCAGCGTAGAGGGAGGGTCTGGAAACACCATATATTTT
NA	TRBV12-3/TRBV12-4	few	TRBJ1-1	CASSLQNTEAFF	TGTGCCAGCAGTTTACAGAACACTGAAGCTTTCTTT
TRBD1	TRBV6-6	NA	TRBJ1-5	CASSTGQPANQPQHF	TGTGCCAGCAGTACGGGACAGCCGGCGAATCAGCCCCAGCATTTT
NA	TRBV3-1/TRBV3-2	NA	TRBJ2-7	CASSQLSSYEQYF	TGTGCCAGCAGCCAACTGAGCTCCTACGAGCAGTACTTC
NA	TRBV10-3	once	TRBJ2-7	CAISEFLYGGGDYEQYF	TGTGCCATCAGTGAGTTCCTGTACGGGGGAGGAGACTACGAGCAGTACTTC
NA	TRBV5-1	NA	TRBJ2-7	CASSWPGEKGEQYF	TGCGCCAGCAGCTGGCCAGGGGAGAAAGGGGAGCAGTACTTC
TRBD2	TRBV27	few	TRBJ2-3	CASGAWRGGRTDTQYF	TGTGCCAGCGGCGCTTGGCGGGGGGGCCGCACAGATACGCAGTATTTT
NA	TRBV21-1	NA	TRBJ2-7	CASSKEENVTSYEQYF	TGTGCCAGCAGCAAGGAGGAGAACGTGACCTCCTACGAGCAGTACTTC
TRBD2	TRBV19	NA	TRBJ2-2	CASWPTGLAGMGTGELFF	TGTGCCAGCTGGCCGACGGGACTAGCGGGGATGGGGACCGGGGAGCTGTTTTTT
NA	TRBV18	NA	TRBJ2-2	CASSPGTLNTGELFF	TGTGCCAGCTCACCCGGGACTTTGAACACCGGGGAGCTGTTTTTT
TRBD1	TRBV5-1	NA	TRBJ1-2	CASSLDGTGYPLTDYGYTF	TGCGCCAGCAGCTTGGATGGGACAGGGTATCCGCTGACCGACTATGGCTACACCTTC
NA	TRBV2	NA	TRBJ1-1	CASASLTENTEAFF	TGTGCCAGCGCCAGCCTTACAGAGAACACTGAAGCTTTCTTT
NA	TRBV7-2	NA	TRBJ2-3	CASSLTESAGRTDTQYF	TGTGCCAGCAGCTTAACCGAATCGGCGGGGCGCACAGATACGCAGTATTTT
NA	TRBV15	NA	TRBJ1-4	CATSNELGGAEKLFF	TGTGCCACCAGCAACGAATTAGGTGGAGCGGAAAAACTGTTTTTT
TRBD2	TRBV5-1	NA	TRBJ2-1	CASWGGGDEQFF	TGCGCCAGCTGGGGGGGAGGCGATGAGCAGTTCTTC
NA	TRBV6-2/TRBV6-3	NA	TRBJ2-2	CASSYPPGRNTGELFF	TGTGCCAGCAGTTACCCTCCTGGGAGGAACACCGGGGAGCTGTTTTTT
TRBD1	TRBV5-1	NA	TRBJ1-2	CASSWGTGGVDGYTF	TGCGCCAGCAGCTGGGGGACAGGGGGCGTCGATGGCTACACCTTC
TRBD1	TRBV5-1	NA	TRBJ2-7	CASSLNPGTESYEQYF	TGCGCCAGCAGCTTGAACCCCGGGACAGAGTCCTACGAGCAGTACTTC
TRBD1	TRBV7-3	NA	TRBJ1-3	CASSLTGGANTIYF	TGTGCCAGCAGCCTGACAGGGGGCGCGAACACCATATATTTT
TRBD1	TRBV18	NA	TRBJ2-1	CASSPQRTGVIGSYNEQFF	TGTGCCAGCTCACCACAGAGGACAGGGGTTATTGGCTCCTACAATGAGCAGTTCTTC
NA	TRBV11-2	NA	TRBJ2-3	CASSFTGGTDTQYF	TGTGCCAGCAGCTTTACGGGGGGCACAGATACGCAGTATTTT
NA	TRBV5-6	NA	TRBJ2-3	CASSLSQAGVRTDTQYF	TGTGCCAGCAGCTTAAGCCAGGCAGGGGTTAGGACAGATACGCAGTATTTT
NA	TRBV29-1	NA	TRBJ2-7	CSVVGDNPYEQYF	TGCAGCGTTGTAGGGGACAACCCCTACGAGCAGTACTTC
NA	TRBV9	NA	TRBJ1-2	CASSPGMNYGYTF	TGTGCCAGCAGCCCAGGGATGAACTATGGCTACACCTTC
TRBD1	TRBV15	NA	TRBJ1-1	CATSPQGQEAFF	TGTGCCACCAGCCCCCAGGGACAGGAAGCTTTCTTT
NA	TRBV6-5	NA	TRBJ2-5	CASRPTGNQETQYF	TGTGCCAGCAGACCCACCGGGAACCAAGAGACCCAGTACTTC
NA	TRBV5-1	NA	TRBJ2-1	CASSLVAYNEQFF	TGCGCCAGCAGCTTGGTCGCCTACAATGAGCAGTTCTTC
NA	TRBV6-1	NA	TRBJ1-1	CASSELRQVDTEAFF	TGTGCCAGCAGTGAACTCCGACAGGTAGACACTGAAGCTTTCTTT
TRBD1	TRBV5-1	NA	TRBJ1-3	CASPVRQGENTIYF	TGCGCCAGCCCCGTAAGACAGGGGGAAAACACCATATATTTT
NA	TRBV6-1	few	TRBJ1-4	CASSEVRSHEKLFF	TGTGCCAGCAGTGAAGTGCGAAGCCATGAAAAACTGTTTTTT
TRBD1	TRBV7-8	once	TRBJ1-2	CASSPGGAGYTF	TGTGCCAGCAGCCCAGGGGGCGCGGGCTACACCTTC
TRBD1	TRBV5-5	NA	TRBJ2-1	CASSPGQGNNEQFF	TGTGCCAGCAGCCCGGGACAGGGTAACAATGAGCAGTTCTTC
TRBD1	TRBV18	NA	TRBJ2-7	CASSPDRELSYEQYF	TGTGCCAGCTCACCCGACAGGGAACTTTCCTACGAGCAGTACTTC
TRBD1	TRBV24-1	NA	TRBJ2-3	CATSDTGTDSTDTQYF	TGTGCCACCAGTGATACCGGGACAGACAGCACAGATACGCAGTATTTT
NA	TRBV6-5	NA	TRBJ2-7	CASSLDPGAIYEQYF	TGTGCCAGCAGTTTGGACCCAGGGGCCATCTACGAGCAGTACTTC
NA	TRBV18	NA	TRBJ1-6	CASSPQTRRNNSPLHF	TGTGCCAGCTCCCCACAGACCCGCAGGAATAATTCACCCCTCCACTTT
TRBD2	TRBV11-3	NA	TRBJ2-1	CASSFAQRDERFF	TGTGCCAGCAGCTTTGCGCAGCGGGACGAAAGGTTCTTC
TRBD2	TRBV19	NA	TRBJ2-2	CASQRDGLLKTGELFF	TGTGCCAGCCAGCGGGACGGCCTGCTAAAAACCGGGGAGCTGTTTTTT
NA	TRBV7-2	NA	TRBJ1-2	CASSLGRGPYYGYTF	TGTGCCAGCAGCTTAGGGCGGGGGCCCTACTATGGCTACACCTTC
NA	TRBV5-1	NA	TRBJ2-7	CASSPQDEGISYEQYF	TGCGCCAGCAGCCCCCAGGATGAGGGCATCTCCTACGAGCAGTACTTC
TRBD1	TRBV2	NA	TRBJ2-5	CASSENRGTETQYF	TGTGCCAGCAGTGAAAACAGGGGGACGGAGACCCAGTACTTC
NA	TRBV2	once	TRBJ1-2	CASRDTRAIYGYTF	TGTGCCAGCAGGGACACGCGCGCTATCTATGGCTACACCTTC
NA	TRBV7-6	few	TRBJ1-4	CASSLKGLGEKLFF	TGTGCCAGCAGCTTAAAGGGGTTAGGTGAAAAACTGTTTTTT
TRBD1	TRBV28	NA	TRBJ1-5	CASISGQGWNQPQHF	TGTGCCAGCATCTCGGGACAGGGGTGGAATCAGCCCCAGCATTTT
NA	TRBV27	NA	TRBJ1-5	CASSFGGGQPQHF	TGTGCCAGCAGTTTTGGGGGCGGACAGCCCCAGCATTTT